Sequencing of this T cell receptor beta chain was carried out in a study of early T cells in non-severe SARS-CoV-2 infection. Overall study: Sequenced material consisted of bulk RNA (from unsorted whole blood), and chains were unpaired.

This clonotype occurred a few times. The protocol attached unique molecular identifiers to individual cDNA molecules. Via MiXCR, TCRdb re-called the 5' RACE reads, giving one row per CDR3 protein. The table records more than 45,000 distinct CDR3 sequences, 6.2% of them present only once. Specimen: whole blood, collected at baseline. The TCR originated in an adult who was a healthcare worker with PCR-confirmed SARS-CoV-2 infection or an uninfected control (not recorded which).

The CDR3 loop reads CASSLQLAGGVQFF. The DNA for the CDR3 is TGTGCCAGTAGTTTGCAACTAGCGGGAGGGGTGCAGTTCTTC. The chain links TRBV19 to TRBJ2-1, with 13 bases aligning to TRBD2. Trimming at V came to 5 bases and at J to 12 bases, leaving 7 bases not matched to a gene. Germline CDR1 is LNHDA and CDR2 is SQIVND (reference sequence). The length of the CDR3 is 14 residues.